The 17 T cell receptor beta chains listed next were all sequenced from one sample in a study of T-cell reconstitution after alpha-beta-depleted transplantation in children (dated by TCRdb to the mid-2010s). Receptor amplification or capture employed PCR. The sequencer was an Illumina HiSeq 2500. Molecular barcoding was employed in the preparation of TCR libraries, with unique molecular identifiers being used to normalize TCRbeta repertoire quantification. TCRdb reprocessing: public reads trimmed at Q25 with fastp, clones called with MiXCR, in-frame beta chains kept. Identical CDR3 protein sequences are pooled into one entry, listed with their most common genes and DNA. The sample table records 600,000 to 700,000 distinct CDR3 sequences; 15% to 20% of these occur just once. 1.1% of the sample is held by the ten biggest clonotypes. The sequenced sample was PBMCs from the stem cell graft donor, obtained from the stem cell graft. Every receptor here comes from a human donor who donated a stem cell graft to a child with acute myeloid leukemia.

This clonotype has a count of ten or more. The rearrangement links TRBV5-6 to TRBJ1-2, with 8 positions matching TRBD1. This CDR3 comprises 14 residues. Trimming cost V 4 bases and J 2 bases; bases outside gene matches: 4. Germline lookup yields CDR1 SGHDT and CDR2 YYEEEE. Written as DNA, the CDR3 is TGTGCCAGCAGCCCTCCAGGGGGCAACTATGGCTACACCTTC. Protein sequence: CASSPPGGNYGYTF.

The chain recombines TRBV7-6 with TRBJ2-5; 8 nucleotides match TRBD1. Losses at the gene ends were 1 base for V and 5 bases for J; bases not matched to a gene: 9. The CDR3 is 16 amino acids. CDR1 is SGHVS, CDR2 FNYEAQ, per germline. The DNA for the CDR3 is TGTGCCAGCAGCTTAGTCGATCGGACAGGGAAGGAGACCCAGTACTTC. Its protein is CASSLVDRTGKETQYF. The variable domain in full, completed from reference TRBV7-6 and TRBJ2-5, reads GAGVSQSPRYKVTKRGQDVALRCDPISGHVSLYWYRQALGQGPEFLTYFNYEAQQDKSGLPNDRFSAERPEGSISTLTIQRTEQRDSAMYRCASSLVDRTGKETQYFGPGTRLLVL.

This clonotype showed up many times. The CDR3 nucleotides are TGTGCCAGCAGCTTAGCCGCAGGGACCAATCAGCCCCAGCATTTT. Translation: CASSLAAGTNQPQHF. The chain is built from TRBV7-2 and TRBJ1-5; tentatively, D is TRBD1 (5 bases). Trimming took 0 bases from V and 3 from J, leaving 9 bases between them. This CDR3 region has 15 residues. Germline CDR1 and CDR2: SGHTA and FQGNSA.

Many counts were recorded for this clonotype. V usage is TRBV20-1 and J usage is TRBJ1-4; 9 bases agree with TRBD1. The CDR3 consists of 12 residues. Germline V gene lookup returns CDR1 DFQATT and CDR2 SNEGSKA (reference sequence). V shed 6 bases and J 6 bases; nucleotides not matched to a gene: 2. CDR3 protein: CSADRGDEKLFF. CDR3 nucleotide sequence: TGCAGTGCCGACAGGGGGGATGAAAAACTGTTTTTT.

This clonotype showed up many times. The CDR3 region is CASSRRQPQETQYF. The CDR3 DNA follows: TGCGCCAGCAGCCGTCGACAGCCACAAGAGACCCAGTACTTC. This chain links TRBV5-1 with TRBJ2-5; perhaps TRBD1 as D (5 bases). Trimming took off 4 bases at V and 2 bases at J, with 12 bases between the two ends. CDR1 and CDR2 from the germline V gene are SGHRS and YFSETQ. The CDR3 has 14 residues.

Here the CDR3 reads CASSPYGLIQETQYF. DNA for the CDR3: TGCGCCAGCAGCCCCTACGGCCTGATTCAAGAGACCCAGTACTTC. The chain links TRBV5-1 to TRBJ2-5, with no clear D. Trimming removed 4 bases from V and 2 bases from J, with 15 bases in between. Germline V lookup: CDR1 SGHRS, CDR2 YFSETQ. The CDR3 extends over 15 amino acids.

This clonotype was picked up a small number of times. The chain joins TRBV28 to TRBJ1-5; unclear D gene. Germline CDR1 reads MDHEN; CDR2 reads SYDVKM. The CDR3 covers 13 residues. Trimming stripped 5 bases from V and 0 bases from J, with 5 bases between. The CDR3 spells CASSAFSNQPQHF. The CDR3 DNA sequence: TGTGCCAGCAGTGCCTTTAGCAATCAGCCCCAGCATTTT.

This clonotype was seen at least ten times. V and J are TRBV20-1 and TRBJ2-1, with a tentative D call TRBD1 (5 bases). Between the trimmed V and J ends, which lost 7 bases and 6 bases, there was a span of 16 bases. CDR1 and CDR2 from the germline V gene are DFQATT and SNEGSKA (reference sequence). The CDR3 consists of 13 residues. CDR3 residues: CSGRAHPGNEQFF. CDR3 sequence (DNA): TGCAGTGGCAGGGCCCACCCAGGCAATGAGCAGTTCTTC.

This clonotype was counted many times. The rearrangement links TRBV7-6 to TRBJ1-1, with a weak D call TRBD1 (6 bases). The CDR3 loop spans 14 amino acids. Germline CDR1 and CDR2: SGHVS and FNYEAQ. With 0 bases removed from V and 6 bases from J, the gap between germline ends came to 11 bases. CDR3: CASSLAGGGAEAFF. DNA for the CDR3: TGTGCCAGCAGCTTAGCGGGGGGGGGCGCTGAAGCTTTCTTT. Full variable domain (rest looked up from reference TRBV7-6 and TRBJ1-1): GAGVSQSPRYKVTKRGQDVALRCDPISGHVSLYWYRQALGQGPEFLTYFNYEAQQDKSGLPNDRFSAERPEGSISTLTIQRTEQRDSAMYRCASSLAGGGAEAFFGQGTRLTVV.

This clonotype came up many times. The chain carries TRBV20-1 and TRBJ2-4; 9 nucleotides agree with TRBD1. The J segment lost 0 bases and the V segment lost 7 bases, leaving 10 bases of the junction unmatched. Germline V lookup: CDR1 DFQATT, CDR2 SNEGSKA (reference sequence). CDR3 length: 16 amino acids. The CDR3 region has the DNA TGCAGTGTAGGGGAGCCGGGACAGGGAGCCAAAAACATTCAGTACTTC. Translating gives CSVGEPGQGAKNIQYF.

This sequence joins TRBV12-3 or TRBV12-4 and TRBJ1-6; D not certain. This CDR3 contains 15 residues. V dropped 7 bases and J dropped 5 bases, with 15 bases sitting between them. CDR3 sequence: CASKSEDRNNSPLHF. CDR3 DNA: TGTGCCAGCAAGTCGGAGGATCGAAATAATTCACCCCTCCACTTT.

CDR3 loop: CASSSPRQGGNEQFF. The CDR3 DNA sequence: TGTGCCAGCAGCTCCCCGCGGCAGGGAGGGAATGAGCAGTTCTTC. This chain links TRBV5-6 with TRBJ2-1; TRBD2 matches 7 bases. The CDR3 extends over 15 amino acids. V shed 3 bases, J shed 7 bases, and the junction held 10 bases outside the gene matches. Germline loops: CDR1 SGHDT, CDR2 YYEEEE.

The V gene is TRBV12-5, the J gene TRBJ2-3; 8 bases fit TRBD2. The germline V gene encodes CDR1 LGHNT and CDR2 FRNRAP. This CDR3 contains 18 residues. After removal of 0 bases from V and 1 base from J, the junction contained 9 bases not matched to a gene. The CDR3 sequence: CASGLVPGLVSRTDTQYF. The DNA of the CDR3 is TGTGCTAGTGGTTTGGTACCGGGACTAGTGAGTCGCACAGATACGCAGTATTTT.

This clonotype has a count of ten or more. J is TRBJ1-2 and V is TRBV20-1; a possible D gene is TRBD1 (5 bases). This CDR3 comprises 15 residues. From germline, CDR1 is DFQATT and CDR2 SNEGSKA (reference sequence). V shed 0 bases and J shed 5 bases, with 16 bases lying between them. The CDR3 DNA sequence: TGCAGTGCTAGAGATCAGGGCCTAGTACAGTATGGCTACACCTTC. Protein: CSARDQGLVQYGYTF.

The V gene is TRBV20-1, the J gene TRBJ2-4, with TRBD1 as a possible D gene (9 bases). The CDR3 has 16 amino acids. CDR1 is DFQATT, CDR2 SNEGSKA, per germline (reference sequence). Between the trimmed V and J ends, which lost 5 bases and 7 bases, there was a span of 24 bases. The CDR3, as DNA: TGCAGTGCTCGACGGGGGGGACAGGGAGAGTGGAACATTCAGTACTTC. This encodes CSARRGGQGEWNIQYF.

The J gene is TRBJ1-5, the V gene TRBV12-3 or TRBV12-4; possible D gene TRBD1, 5 bases. CDR3 length equals 13 residues. The V end lost 6 bases, the J end lost 7 bases, and 13 bases lay between the germline ends. CDR3 DNA sequence: TGTGCCAGCAGCAAACAGGCGGAGCAGCCCCAGCATTTT. Translated, it gives CASSKQAEQPQHF.

The chain combines TRBV3-1 with TRBJ1-1, with D perhaps matching TRBD1 (6 bases). Trimming pared 8 bases from V and 5 bases from J, leaving 21 bases between. CDR3 length: 15 amino acids. CDR1 is LGHDT and CDR2 is YNNKEL in the germline V gene (reference sequence). CDR3 coding DNA: TGTGCCAGCGCCCCGAAGAGAGGGGGAAAAACTGAAGCTTTCTTT. It specifies CASAPKRGGKTEAFF.